The entry below gives a single TCR beta chain sequence along with its context. Antigen: not known. The repertoire was sequenced with immunoSEQ multiplex PCR; TCRdb's copy has only in-frame clones and lacks some. The sample has roughly 30,000 clones; roughly four fifths are singletons. The V end was cut by 4 bases, the J end by 6 bases, with 13 bases between. The CDR3 runs 13 residues. The germline gives CDR1 SNHLY, CDR2 FYNNEI. The time point: week 35, safety follow-up. The study gave 300 ug of mutant IDH1 20-mer peptide per vaccine dose, with topical imiquimod. The data originate from a study of a mutant IDH1 vaccine in newly diagnosed glioma.

V is TRBV2 and J is TRBJ2-7, with D hard to call. This sequence was found in a man aged 25 to 40 with glioma. The starting material was PBMCs, obtained from a glioma patient whose treatment included an IDH1 peptide vaccine. The CDR3 DNA reads TGTGCCAGCAGTGCGTCACCAAACGCCGAGCAGTACTTC. Translating gives CASSASPNAEQYF.